The 11 T cell receptor beta chains in this list originate from one sample, sequenced in a study of shared clonotypes between healthy human individuals (dated by TCRdb to 2020 to 2022). The library was made by the immunoSEQ multiplex PCR assay. The table comes from immuneACCESS by way of TCRdb, which keeps in-frame sequences with V and J called. Part of the clones is missing from these tables; in studies checked, under half for an unresolved V gene and the rest for unknown reasons. Across this sample there are more than 550,000 clones, with about 92% seen only once. More than 20% of the sample comes from the top ten. CD8 naive samples were obtained by positive selection for CCR7 among CD45RO-negative cells, yielding a CD45RA+CCR7+ population from which TemRA cells were excluded. Sequenced sample: naive CD8+ T cells sorted from blood. Per the publication, the cell subset or site label means: CD45RA+CCR7+. The receptors shown here come from a man aged 25-45 years in good health.

The chain links TRBV27 to TRBJ2-3, with TRBD1 identical over 7 bases. Germline values: CDR1 MNHEY, CDR2 SMNVEV (reference sequence). Germline trimming cut 3 bases from V and 0 bases from J; bases unmatched to any gene: 9. The CDR3 is 17 residues long. CDR3 DNA sequence: TGTGCCAGCAGTTTCACAGGGGCCCCCCTAAGCACAGATACGCAGTATTTT. This codes for CASSFTGAPLSTDTQYF.

The CDR3 here is CASSQDRDKTFLHTDTQYF. Here the CDR3 DNA reads TGTGCCAGCAGCCAAGATCGGGACAAGACTTTCCTACACACAGATACGCAGTATTTT. The gene calls are TRBV14 and TRBJ2-3, with D maybe TRBD1 (6 bases). Germline CDR1 is SGHDN and CDR2 is FVKESK. CDR3 length: 19 amino acids. The V gene lost 0 bases and the J gene lost 2 bases, with 21 bases spanning the gap.

This clone was observed many times. The V and J genes are TRBV7-3 and TRBJ2-3, with unresolved D. The CDR3 extends over 14 amino acids. Per germline, CDR1 SGHTA and CDR2 FQGTGA. Between the trimmed V and J ends, which lost 0 bases and 2 bases, there was a span of 6 bases. CDR3 bases: TGTGCCAGCAGCTTAACAGGGTCCACAGATACGCAGTATTTT. Amino acid sequence: CASSLTGSTDTQYF.

The chain employs TRBV19 and TRBJ2-1, with D possibly being TRBD1 (5 bases). Trimming took off 5 bases at V and 2 bases at J, with 13 bases between the two ends. The CDR3 has 15 residues. CDR1 and CDR2 from the germline V gene are LNHDA and SQIVND (reference sequence). CDR3 protein: CASSPDTSPYNEQFF. DNA of the CDR3: TGTGCCAGTAGTCCGGACACCTCTCCCTACAATGAGCAGTTCTTC.

The V call is TRBV21-1, the J call TRBJ2-6; the table's D call, TRBD2, was not checked against the DNA. TRBV21-1 is a known pseudogene. This CDR3 region has 21 residues. In DNA form, the CDR3 reads TGTGCCAGCAGCAAAAAGGGGCGGGAGGCGGGCCCGTTCTCTGGGGCCAACGTCCTGACTTTC. Amino acids: CASSKKGREAGPFSGANVLTF.

This chain links TRBV15 with TRBJ2-5, with 7 bases fitting TRBD2. Germline CDR1 is LNHNV and CDR2 is YYDKDF (reference sequence). CDR3 size: 19 residues. V was clipped by 0 bases and J by 3 bases; unmatched bases: 16. The CDR3 loop reads CATSRDPGTTTLREETQYF. The CDR3 DNA sequence: TGTGCCACCAGCAGAGATCCCGGGACTACGACTCTAAGAGAAGAGACCCAGTACTTC.

The V gene is TRBV6-6, the J gene TRBJ1-3; D is undetermined. The germline CDR1 and CDR2 sequences are MNHNY and SVGAGI (reference sequence). The CDR3 has 16 amino acids. V gave up 1 base and J gave up 0 bases, with 10 bases separating them. The CDR3 coding sequence is TGTGCCAGCAGTTACTTGCCATCACGCTCTGGAAACACCATATATTTT. Its translation: CASSYLPSRSGNTIYF.

The V call is TRBV7-2, the J call TRBJ2-1; the D is unclear. Germline lookup yields CDR1 SGHTA and CDR2 FQGNSA. The CDR3 contains 15 residues. V lost 1 base and J lost 2, with 9 bases in between. The CDR3: CASSLGSAAYNEQFF. As DNA, the CDR3 is TGTGCCAGCAGCTTAGGGTCGGCAGCCTACAATGAGCAGTTCTTC.

This rearrangement joins TRBV4-1 to TRBJ2-2; weak D call: TRBD1 (5 bases). Looked up from germline, CDR1 is MGHRA and CDR2 is YSYEKL. The CDR3 extends over 15 amino acids. Deletions cut 0 bases from V and 4 bases from J, with 9 bases between. In DNA, the CDR3 is TGCGCCAGCAGCCAAGAAGCGACAGCCACCGGGGAGCTGTTTTTT. Translating it yields CASSQEATATGELFF.

On this clone: The same CDR3 is also encoded by other DNA sequences in this sample. The CDR3 nucleotides are TGTGCCAGCATCTCCCGAGACAGGGGGTACGAGCAGTACTTC. Translating it yields CASISRDRGYEQYF. The gene calls are TRBV28 and TRBJ2-7; 9 bases map to TRBD1. The germline V gene has CDR1 MDHEN and CDR2 SYDVKM. The V gene end was trimmed by 7 bases and the J gene end by 4 bases; junction bases not matched to a gene: 8. CDR3 length: 14 amino acids.

This clone was seen once. The rearrangement uses TRBV6-6 and TRBJ1-4; no definite D call. CDR1 and CDR2 (germline): MNHNY, SVGAGI (reference sequence). CDR3 length: 13 amino acids. Trimming shortened V by 8 bases and J by 8 bases, and 15 bases separated the two germline ends. The CDR3 sequence: CASLSQVGEKLFF. Written as DNA, the CDR3 is TGTGCCAGCCTATCTCAAGTCGGCGAAAAACTGTTTTTT.